The present TCR beta chain was sequenced within a study of blood T cell repertoires in COVID-19. Across the whole study: The analysed material was cDNA or gDNA that came from T cells, B-cell-depleted T cells, or PBMCs.

TCRdb keeps only in-frame clones here, not all; method: immunoSEQ multiplex PCR. The table has around 95,000 clones, approximately 90% seen once; the top ten hold around 5%. J was trimmed by 6 bases and V by 4 bases; bases with no gene match: 5. Germline assignment: CDR1 SQVTM and CDR2 ANQGSEA. There are 12 residues in the CDR3. Input material: peripheral blood. The source of this sequence is a man aged 50 or older with acute or convalescent COVID-19. J is TRBJ1-1 and V is TRBV29-1; 7 bases map to TRBD1. DNA of the CDR3: TGCAGCGTTGTAGGGGGCGCCGCTGAAGCTTTCTTT. Its translation: CSVVGGAAEAFF. Filled out from reference TRBV29-1 and TRBJ1-1, the complete variable domain reads SAVISQKPSRDICQRGTSLTIQCQVDSQVTMMFWYRQQPGQSLTLIATANQGSEATYESGFVIDKFPISRPNLTFSTLTVSNMSPEDSSIYLCSVVGGAAEAFFGQGTRLTVV.